This TCR beta chain was recovered during a study of blood T cell repertoires in COVID-19. Study background: COVID-19 samples collected from the United States, Italy and Spain covered acute and convalescent phases. The analysed material was cDNA or gDNA that came from T cells, B-cell-depleted T cells, or PBMCs.

This clone was observed once. The CDR3 sequence is 16 residues long. Trimming shortened V by 1 base and J by 1 base, and 11 bases separated the two germline ends. Germline V gene lookup returns CDR1 SEHNR and CDR2 FQNEAQ (reference sequence). The authors' processing: Reference gene primers were amplified, and this amplification served to estimate nucleated cell counts. Sequencing was performed with immunoSEQ multiplex PCR; in TCRdb, only in-frame clones are kept and a portion is missing. V and J calls and clone size are copied from that table; D and trimming were computed from the DNA. The sample lists tens of thousands of clones; approximately 81% were seen once.

The sample consisted of peripheral blood. The TCR originated in an older man with acute or convalescent COVID-19. The V call is TRBV7-9, the J call TRBJ1-5; D gene unclear. CDR3 residues: CASSLGAGISNQPQHF. Written as DNA, the CDR3 is TGTGCCAGCAGCTTAGGGGCGGGGATAAGCAATCAGCCCCAGCATTTT.